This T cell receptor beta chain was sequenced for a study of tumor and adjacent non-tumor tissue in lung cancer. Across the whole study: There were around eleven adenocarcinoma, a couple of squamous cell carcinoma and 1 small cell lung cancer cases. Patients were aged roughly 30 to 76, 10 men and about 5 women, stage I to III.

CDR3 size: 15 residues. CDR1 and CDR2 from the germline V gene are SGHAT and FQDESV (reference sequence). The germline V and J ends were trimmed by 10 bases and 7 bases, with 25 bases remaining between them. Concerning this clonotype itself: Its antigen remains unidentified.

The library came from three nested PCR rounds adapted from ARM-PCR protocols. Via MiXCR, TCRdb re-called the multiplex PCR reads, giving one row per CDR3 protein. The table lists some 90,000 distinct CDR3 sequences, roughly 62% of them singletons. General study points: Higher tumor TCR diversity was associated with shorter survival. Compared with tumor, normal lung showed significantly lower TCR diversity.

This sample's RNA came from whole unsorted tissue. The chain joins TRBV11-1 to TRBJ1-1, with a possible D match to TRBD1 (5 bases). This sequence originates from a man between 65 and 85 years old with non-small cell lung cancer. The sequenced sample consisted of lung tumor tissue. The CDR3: CANTPWGIRDIEAFF. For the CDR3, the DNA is TGTGCCAACACCCCGTGGGGGATAAGAGACATTGAAGCTTTCTTT. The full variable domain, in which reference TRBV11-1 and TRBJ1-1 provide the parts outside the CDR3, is EAEVAQSPRYKITEKSQAVAFWCDPISGHATLYWYRQILGQGPELLVQFQDESVVDDSQLPKDRFSAERLKGVDSTLKIQPAELGDSAMYLCANTPWGIRDIEAFFGQGTRLTVV.